The T cell receptor (beta chain) described here comes from a study of coeliac disease. Sequenced by immunoSEQ multiplex PCR; TCRdb stores in-frame clones only, minus some. Seen here are under 7,000 clones, 50% to 70% observed once, and the top ten hold approximately 6.5%. Points on this clone: Its target is not known.

Study-level points and caveats: Few TRB amino acid sequences were shared between samples; most were unique. Lower clonality than controls marked TRB and TRG repertoires from active celiac intraepithelial and lamina propria samples. Unbiased detection of gliadin-specific T cells was judged not feasible with this approach.

The TCR comes from a woman in her twenties or thirties with active celiac disease. What was sequenced was intraepithelial lymphocytes from the gut.

The CDR3 coding sequence is TGTGCCAGCAGCTTAACTATACGGGTGAACACTGAAGCTTTCTTT. Translation gives CASSLTIRVNTEAFF. The chain joins TRBV7-2 to TRBJ1-1; D gene unclear. V lost 2 bases to trimming and J lost 0 bases, with 10 bases between them. From germline, CDR1 is SGHTA and CDR2 FQGNSA. There are 15 residues in the CDR3.